The next 7 T cell receptor beta chains were all read from a single sample in a study of T-cell memory formation after mild COVID-19. TCRdb re-called the 5' RACE reads with MiXCR, one entry per CDR3 protein. This table holds about 350,000 distinct CDR3 sequences, 20% to 25% found once. Sequencing was carried out using PBMCs or a T cell subset sorted from them (not recorded which). Receptors were obtained from a man younger than 35 who had mild COVID-19 (a few samples of this study predate the infection). Cell type and time point are not known.

J is TRBJ2-2 and V is TRBV7-9; D perhaps matches TRBD2 (6 bases). With 2 bases removed from V and 3 bases from J, the gap between germline ends came to 10 bases. The V gene's germline CDR1 is SEHNR and CDR2 FQNEAQ (reference sequence). The CDR3 loop spans 15 amino acids. CDR3: CASSLRGGDTGELFF. CDR3 nucleotides: TGTGCCAGCAGCTTAAGGGGAGGCGACACCGGGGAGCTGTTTTTT.

This clonotype has more than one count but fewer than ten. V usage is TRBV6-5 and J usage is TRBJ1-2; 7 bases are shared with TRBD1. The CDR3 sequence is 14 residues long. Losses at the gene ends were 0 bases for V and 4 bases for J; bases not matched to a gene: 2. CDR1 is MNHEY, CDR2 SVGAGI, per germline. The CDR3 is CASSYSRDSYGYTF. For the CDR3, the DNA is TGTGCCAGCAGTTACTCGAGGGACAGCTATGGCTACACCTTC.

The chain uses TRBV5-6 and TRBJ1-1; D unresolved. Germline lookup yields CDR1 SGHDT and CDR2 YYEEEE. Trimming removed 1 base from V and 10 bases from J, with 20 bases in between. The CDR3 is 15 residues long. The CDR3 DNA follows: TGTGCCAGCAGCTTGCGCCACACGTTAAAGGCCGGAGCTTTCTTT. Its protein is CASSLRHTLKAGAFF.

There are many counts of this clonotype. This chain connects TRBV3-1 to TRBJ1-2; 7 nucleotides line up with TRBD1. This CDR3 has 15 amino acids. The germline V gene has CDR1 LGHDT and CDR2 YNNKEL (reference sequence). V was clipped by 4 bases and J by 2 bases; unmatched bases: 7. CDR3 in amino acids: CASSPAGGGNYGYTF. The DNA of the CDR3 is TGTGCCAGCAGCCCAGCAGGGGGAGGCAACTATGGCTACACCTTC. Supplemented by reference TRBV3-1 and TRBJ1-2, the full variable domain reads DTAVSQTPKYLVTQMGNDKSIKCEQNLGHDTMYWYKQDSKKFLKIMFSYNNKELIINETVPNRFSPKSPDKAHLNLHINSLELGDSAVYFCASSPAGGGNYGYTFGSGTRLTVV.

The rearrangement uses TRBV5-8 and TRBJ2-3; TRBD2 matches at 9 bases. The CDR3 spans 17 residues. V was clipped by 4 bases and J by 8 bases; unmatched bases: 17. From germline, CDR1 is SGHTS and CDR2 YDEGEE. The CDR3 DNA is TGTGCCAGCAGCCCGCCCCTGACTAGCGGCCCTTACGGTACGCAGTATTTT. Amino acids: CASSPPLTSGPYGTQYF.

The rearrangement links TRBV7-9 to TRBJ1-1; D is unclear. V shed 5 bases and J shed 8 bases, with 9 bases lying between them. The CDR3 is 11 residues long. CDR1 and CDR2 from the germline V gene are SEHNR and FQNEAQ (reference sequence). Here the CDR3 reads CASSNRPEAFF. The CDR3 DNA follows: TGTGCCAGCAGCAACCGACCCGAAGCTTTCTTT.

The rearrangement uses TRBV28 and TRBJ1-1; D gene unclear. Germline loops: CDR1 MDHEN, CDR2 SYDVKM. The CDR3 runs 12 residues. The V and J ends lost 3 bases and 7 bases respectively, with 9 bases between them. The CDR3 spells CASSFRGYEAFF. The CDR3 DNA reads TGTGCCAGCAGTTTTCGGGGTTATGAAGCTTTCTTT.